A selection of T cell receptor beta chains follows, all from one sample in a study of T cell repertoires in cytomegalovirus infection. These receptors' antigens are unknown. TCRdb recomputed calls from the reads with MiXCR, one row per CDR3 protein. The table shows hundreds of thousands of distinct CDR3 sequences, with around 31% occurring only once. This specimen was cultured PBMCs, taken from culture after CMV antigen stimulation. All receptors come from a human donor in good health (CMV status not recorded). Some clones in this sample may be carry-over from other donors' samples. The CDR3 runs from the conserved cysteine through the conserved F or W.

J,V,CDR3
TRBJ2-5,TRBV12-3/TRBV12-4,CASTTRRRGETQYF
TRBJ2-3,TRBV7-2,CASSPRTPGGGTQYF
TRBJ2-3,TRBV9,CASSVGRADTQYF
TRBJ2-3,TRBV7-2,CASSPLRAGPSTDTQYF
TRBJ2-6,TRBV7-9,CASSSSTSGGSGANVLTF
TRBJ2-7,TRBV19,CASSGRGHEQYF
TRBJ2-5,TRBV2,CASSGDSSETQYF
TRBJ1-5,TRBV20-1,CSARARGFHQPQHF
TRBJ1-4,TRBV7-9,CASSSDGINEKLFF
TRBJ1-2,TRBV2,CASSPGTGFYGYTF
TRBJ2-7,TRBV12-3/TRBV12-4,CASSPGTSGGVPTEQYF
TRBJ2-5,TRBV15,CATTRDRAEETQYF
TRBJ2-7,TRBV7-2,CASSLVPSGGIYEQYF
TRBJ2-1,TRBV5-1,CASSVGTRGNEQFF
TRBJ2-1,TRBV6-1,CASSGDDSYNEQFF
TRBJ1-5,TRBV20-1,CSARFPYSNQPQHF
TRBJ1-4,TRBV7-9,CASSFGQLNEKLFF
TRBJ1-5,TRBV28,CASSPQNSNQPQHF
TRBJ1-5,TRBV2,CASSEWRGEGYQPQHF
TRBJ2-6,TRBV19,CATRHVGAGANVLTF
TRBJ2-1,TRBV5-1,CASSPPGTGGYNEQFF
TRBJ2-1,TRBV5-1,CASSWRGRSTYNEQFF
TRBJ2-3,TRBV20-1,CSAGGRGTDTQYF
TRBJ2-1,TRBV6-2/TRBV6-3,CAIRGLPRGEQFF
TRBJ1-1,TRBV7-8,CASSLVAGRAQEAFF
TRBJ2-5,TRBV7-2,CASSLAGLQHGTQYF